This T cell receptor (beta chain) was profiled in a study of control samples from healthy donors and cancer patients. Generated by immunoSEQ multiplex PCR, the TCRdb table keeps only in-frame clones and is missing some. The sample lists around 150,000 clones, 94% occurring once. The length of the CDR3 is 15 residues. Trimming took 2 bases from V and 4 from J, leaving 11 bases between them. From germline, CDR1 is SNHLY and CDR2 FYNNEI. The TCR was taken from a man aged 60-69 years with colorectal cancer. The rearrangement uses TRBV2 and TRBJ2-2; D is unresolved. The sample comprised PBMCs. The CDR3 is CASSELHPGTGELFF. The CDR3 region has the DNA TGTGCCAGCAGTGAACTACACCCGGGCACCGGGGAGCTGTTTTTT.